This T cell receptor beta chain comes out of a study of blood T cell repertoires in COVID-19. Study-level information: Italy, Spain and the United States were the sources of the convalescent and acute COVID-19 samples.

The table came from immunoSEQ multiplex PCR; TCRdb's copy has only in-frame clones and leaves some out. Of some 200,000 clones in the sample, roughly 85% are singletons; the top ten hold 2.4%. During active infection, Seattle patients enrolled and were then monitored through disease. The V and J ends lost 4 bases and 1 base respectively, with 25 bases between them. The CDR3 spans 19 residues. CDR1 is LGHDT, CDR2 YNNKEL, per germline (reference sequence). The sample taken for sequencing was peripheral blood. The chain recombines TRBV3-1 (or the pseudogene TRBV3-2) with TRBJ1-2; no clear D. The origin of this receptor is a woman in her sixties or seventies with COVID-19, enrolled during active disease. The CDR3 here is CASSLHSGRFVDNNYGYTF. In nucleotides, the CDR3 is TGTGCCAGCAGCCTTCATTCAGGCAGGTTCGTCGACAATAACTATGGCTACACCTTC.